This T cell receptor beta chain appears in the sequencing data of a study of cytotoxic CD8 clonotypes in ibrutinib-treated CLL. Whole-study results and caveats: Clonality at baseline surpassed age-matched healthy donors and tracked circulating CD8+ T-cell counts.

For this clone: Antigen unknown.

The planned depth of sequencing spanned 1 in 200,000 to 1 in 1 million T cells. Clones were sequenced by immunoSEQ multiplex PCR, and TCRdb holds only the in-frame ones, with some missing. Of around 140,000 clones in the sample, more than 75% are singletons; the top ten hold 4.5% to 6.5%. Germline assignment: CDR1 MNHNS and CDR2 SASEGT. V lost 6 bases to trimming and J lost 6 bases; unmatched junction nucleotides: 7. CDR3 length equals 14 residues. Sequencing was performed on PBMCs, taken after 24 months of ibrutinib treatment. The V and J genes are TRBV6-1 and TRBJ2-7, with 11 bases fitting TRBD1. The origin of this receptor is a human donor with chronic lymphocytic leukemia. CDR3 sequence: CASSLGQGGGEQYF. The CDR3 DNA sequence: TGTGCCAGCAGCTTGGGACAGGGGGGCGGCGAGCAGTACTTC.